Listed below are T cell receptor beta chains from one sample, sequenced in a study of vaccination and CD4 T cells after COVID-19. Each CDR3 protein is one row after TCRdb ran MiXCR on the PCR reads. The sample contains over 15,000 distinct CDR3 sequences, 66% of which appear only once. The material was CD4+ T cells from blood, obtained after SARS-CoV-2 vaccination. These receptors were obtained from a human donor who had recovered from COVID-19. Each CDR3 is given with its conserved first and last residue. The order of the fields is CDR3 DNA, CDR3 protein, V gene, D gene, clone size, J gene. D genes are given only for firm matches. Not every row has a clone size; where given, it reads once, few, many or a size class.

DNA: TGTGCCAGCAGCCAATCCAGGAACAATCAGCCCCAGCATTTT; CDR3: CASSQSRNNQPQHF; V: TRBV16; D: -; size: once; J: TRBJ1-5
DNA: TGTGCCAGCAGTTACTCATGGCTTGGAGGGTATGCCGGGGAGCTGTTTTTT; CDR3: CASSYSWLGGYAGELFF; V: TRBV6-2/TRBV6-3; D: -; size: few; J: TRBJ2-2
DNA: TGTGCCAGCAGCCCGCCCGGGACAGGTCCCTACAATGAGCAGTTCTTC; CDR3: CASSPPGTGPYNEQFF; V: TRBV7-3; D: TRBD1; size: -; J: TRBJ2-1
DNA: TGTGCCAGCAGCTTAGGTGGCCGATTGAACACTGAAGCTTTCTTT; CDR3: CASSLGGRLNTEAFF; V: TRBV7-2; D: -; size: -; J: TRBJ1-1
DNA: TGCAGTGCCCCTGTGTCGCTAGCGGGAGGGCCGAGCTCCTACAATGAGCAGTTCTTC; CDR3: CSAPVSLAGGPSSYNEQFF; V: TRBV20-1; D: TRBD2; size: -; J: TRBJ2-1
DNA: TGCAGTGCTAGCCACAGGCGGGAGACCCAGTACTTC; CDR3: CSASHRRETQYF; V: TRBV20-1; D: -; size: few; J: TRBJ2-5
DNA: TGTGCCAGCAGCTCCGGGGGGACCGACAACACTGAAGCTTTCTTT; CDR3: CASSSGGTDNTEAFF; V: TRBV11-2; D: -; size: once; J: TRBJ1-1
DNA: TGTGCCAGCGGACCGCGGCAGCGGCTATATGGCTACACCTTC; CDR3: CASGPRQRLYGYTF; V: TRBV6-1; D: -; size: -; J: TRBJ1-2
DNA: TGTGCCAGCAGTTACTCTGGGGGGCAGGCTTCACCCCTCCACTTT; CDR3: CASSYSGGQASPLHF; V: TRBV6-5; D: -; size: few; J: TRBJ1-6
DNA: TGTGCCAGCAGTTACCCCCGGGCCCGGACTGGCTACACCTTC; CDR3: CASSYPRARTGYTF; V: TRBV12-3/TRBV12-4; D: -; size: -; J: TRBJ1-2
DNA: TGTGCCAGCAAGAGGGGCAGGAGCACTGAAGCTTTCTTT; CDR3: CASKRGRSTEAFF; V: TRBV6-1; D: -; size: -; J: TRBJ1-1
DNA: TGTGCCAGCAGCCGACAGAGGCCGGGGAACTTGAACACTGAAGCTTTCTTT; CDR3: CASSRQRPGNLNTEAFF; V: TRBV7-9; D: -; size: -; J: TRBJ1-1
DNA: TGTGCCAGCAGTTCCTGGACAGGGGCAAAGATGAACACTGAAGCTTTCTTT; CDR3: CASSSWTGAKMNTEAFF; V: TRBV6-2/TRBV6-3; D: TRBD1; size: -; J: TRBJ1-1
DNA: TGTGCCAGCAGCTTAGCGCTGGGACGGGAGGATGTAAAGTTCTTC; CDR3: CASSLALGREDVKFF; V: TRBV7-2; D: TRBD2; size: -; J: TRBJ2-1
DNA: TGCAGCGTAGCCCGGGGGACAGGGGACCACGAGCAGTACTTC; CDR3: CSVARGTGDHEQYF; V: TRBV29-1; D: TRBD1; size: -; J: TRBJ2-7
DNA: TGTGCCAGCAGTAACGGTCCTGGAAACATTCAGTACTTC; CDR3: CASSNGPGNIQYF; V: TRBV6-1; D: -; size: -; J: TRBJ2-4
DNA: TGTGCCAGCAAAAGACTAGCGGGAGGCGAAGAGACCCAGTACTTC; CDR3: CASKRLAGGEETQYF; V: TRBV2; D: TRBD2; size: -; J: TRBJ2-5
DNA: TGTGCCACCAGCAGAGATAAGGGGTATACCTACGAGCAGTACTTC; CDR3: CATSRDKGYTYEQYF; V: TRBV15; D: -; size: -; J: TRBJ2-7
DNA: TGTGCCAGCAGATGGAAAGAGACCCAGTACTTC; CDR3: CASRWKETQYF; V: TRBV6-1; D: -; size: -; J: TRBJ2-5
DNA: TGCGCCAGCAGCTTGGGTACTCTCAATGAGCAGTTCTTC; CDR3: CASSLGTLNEQFF; V: TRBV5-1; D: -; size: -; J: TRBJ2-1
DNA: TGTGCCAGCAGATCCGGGACAGGGATTGCCGGGGAGCTGTTTTTT; CDR3: CASRSGTGIAGELFF; V: TRBV12-3/TRBV12-4; D: TRBD1; size: -; J: TRBJ2-2
DNA: TGTGCCAGCAGCCTGACAGGACATTCCAATCAGCCCCAGCATTTT; CDR3: CASSLTGHSNQPQHF; V: TRBV6-2/TRBV6-3; D: -; size: -; J: TRBJ1-5
DNA: TGTGCCAGCAGCCCTCGGGGGGCGGCGAACACCGGGGAGCTGTTTTTT; CDR3: CASSPRGAANTGELFF; V: TRBV11-2; D: -; size: once; J: TRBJ2-2
DNA: TGCAGTGCCCACGGGGTGACAGGCAACACCAAAAACATTCAGTACTTC; CDR3: CSAHGVTGNTKNIQYF; V: TRBV20-1; D: -; size: -; J: TRBJ2-4
DNA: TGCAGTGCTAGTGGGCGGGCGGGACGTGAAGCTTTCTTT; CDR3: CSASGRAGREAFF; V: TRBV20-1; D: -; size: few; J: TRBJ1-1
DNA: TGTGCTAGCAGCTTAGGTCCCGGGTCCACGCAGTATTTT; CDR3: CASSLGPGSTQYF; V: TRBV7-7; D: -; size: -; J: TRBJ2-3
DNA: TGCAGTGCCGTCGTGGGAGAGACAGATACGCAGTATTTT; CDR3: CSAVVGETDTQYF; V: TRBV20-1; D: -; size: -; J: TRBJ2-3
DNA: TGCAGTGCTAGGGAGTCGGGGGGTGGCTACACCTTC; CDR3: CSARESGGGYTF; V: TRBV20-1; D: -; size: few; J: TRBJ1-2
DNA: TGTGCCATCAGCAGAGAGGCGGGCACGGGAAGAGCGAATGAGCAGTTCTTC; CDR3: CAISREAGTGRANEQFF; V: TRBV15; D: -; size: -; J: TRBJ2-1
DNA: TGTGCCAGCAGACCCCGTTCGGCTGAAAACAATCAGCCCCAGCATTTT; CDR3: CASRPRSAENNQPQHF; V: TRBV6-2/TRBV6-3; D: -; size: few; J: TRBJ1-5
DNA: TGTGCCAGCAGCCCAGGGACAGGGTATAGTGAAGCTTTCTTT; CDR3: CASSPGTGYSEAFF; V: TRBV7-2; D: TRBD1; size: -; J: TRBJ1-1
DNA: TGTGCCAGCACCCGGGAGCCGGACGGGGAGACCCAGTACTTC; CDR3: CASTREPDGETQYF; V: TRBV5-4; D: -; size: -; J: TRBJ2-5
DNA: TGTGCCAGCACTCGAATCGTGGAAACTGAAGCTTTCTTT; CDR3: CASTRIVETEAFF; V: TRBV6-2/TRBV6-3; D: -; size: -; J: TRBJ1-1
DNA: TGCGCCAGCAGCGAATCGGACACCGGGGAGCTGTTTTTT; CDR3: CASSESDTGELFF; V: TRBV10-1; D: -; size: -; J: TRBJ2-2
DNA: TGCAGTGCCTACATTCAAGGTACCGGGGAGCTGTTTTTT; CDR3: CSAYIQGTGELFF; V: TRBV20-1; D: -; size: few; J: TRBJ2-2
DNA: TGTGCCAGCAGTGAAGCCCAGGGACAGGGCCGGAATCAGCCCCAGCATTTT; CDR3: CASSEAQGQGRNQPQHF; V: TRBV27; D: TRBD1; size: -; J: TRBJ1-5
DNA: TGTGCCAGCAGAGCCGCAGGGTCTCGGGCTGAAGCTTTCTTT; CDR3: CASRAAGSRAEAFF; V: TRBV28; D: -; size: -; J: TRBJ1-1
DNA: TGTGCCAGCAGCTTAGCGCTCTCATCCTTGGCGGGGACCCAGTACTTC; CDR3: CASSLALSSLAGTQYF; V: TRBV7-8; D: -; size: -; J: TRBJ2-5
DNA: TGTGCCAGCAGCCAAGATTGGAGGGCATCGGGGACAGGTGAGCAGTTCTTC; CDR3: CASSQDWRASGTGEQFF; V: TRBV4-2; D: TRBD1; size: -; J: TRBJ2-1
DNA: TGTGCCAGCGGACAGGGTTTTTCACCCCTCCACTTT; CDR3: CASGQGFSPLHF; V: TRBV27; D: TRBD1; size: few; J: TRBJ1-6
DNA: TGTGCCAGCAGCTTAGGTACGAAAGGGGCTGCCTACAATGAGCAGTTCTTC; CDR3: CASSLGTKGAAYNEQFF; V: TRBV7-2; D: -; size: -; J: TRBJ2-1
DNA: TGTGCCAGCAGCTTACCGAGGGTACTAGGTTTCGAGACCCAGTACTTC; CDR3: CASSLPRVLGFETQYF; V: TRBV11-2; D: -; size: -; J: TRBJ2-5
DNA: TGCAGTGCTAGAGATGGGATGCGGGGACCTGACTATGGCTACACCTTC; CDR3: CSARDGMRGPDYGYTF; V: TRBV20-1; D: -; size: -; J: TRBJ1-2
DNA: TGCGCCAGCAGCCACGGGACAGGGGACTACAATGAGCAGTTCTTC; CDR3: CASSHGTGDYNEQFF; V: TRBV4-3; D: TRBD1; size: once; J: TRBJ2-1
DNA: TGTGCCAGCAGTAGGGAAGTGACTAATGAAAAACTGCTTTTT; CDR3: CASSREVTNEKLLF; V: TRBV6-1; D: -; size: -; J: TRBJ1-4
DNA: TGTGCCAGCAGTAGAGCGGGGGGAGGATTCAATGAGCAGTTCTTC; CDR3: CASSRAGGGFNEQFF; V: TRBV12-3/TRBV12-4; D: TRBD2; size: -; J: TRBJ2-1
DNA: TGCAGTGCTCGATGGGGTAGCAGCGGGGAGCTGTTTTTT; CDR3: CSARWGSSGELFF; V: TRBV20-1; D: -; size: few; J: TRBJ2-2
DNA: TGTGCCAGCAGAGAAGCGGGAGGGCCGACAGATACGCAGTATTTT; CDR3: CASREAGGPTDTQYF; V: TRBV6-1; D: TRBD2; size: -; J: TRBJ2-3
DNA: TGTGCCAGTAGTATAGACAGGGTCGGTGGCTACACCTTC; CDR3: CASSIDRVGGYTF; V: TRBV19; D: -; size: once; J: TRBJ1-2
DNA: TGTGCCAGCCGTCATCGTACAACTAATGAAAAACTGTTTTTT; CDR3: CASRHRTTNEKLFF; V: TRBV6-2/TRBV6-3; D: -; size: -; J: TRBJ1-4
DNA: TGCAGTGCTAGAGTAGGGGGGACAGGGGGGAACACTGAAGCTTTCTTT; CDR3: CSARVGGTGGNTEAFF; V: TRBV20-1; D: TRBD1; size: -; J: TRBJ1-1
DNA: TGCAGTGCTAGTAGGCATAGCATGAACACTGAAGCTTTCTTT; CDR3: CSASRHSMNTEAFF; V: TRBV20-1; D: -; size: few; J: TRBJ1-1
DNA: TGTGCCAGCAGAACCGGGAGACCTAACGCTGAAGCTTTCTTT; CDR3: CASRTGRPNAEAFF; V: TRBV6-1; D: -; size: -; J: TRBJ1-1
DNA: TGTGCCAGCAGTCGCCCAGGGTCTAGCAATCAGCCCCAGCATTTT; CDR3: CASSRPGSSNQPQHF; V: TRBV6-2/TRBV6-3; D: -; size: few; J: TRBJ1-5